This T cell receptor beta chain was retrieved from a study of T cell responses to AZD1222 COVID-19 vaccine. Study-level findings and limits: Samples come after the peak T cell response, not at day 14. Most donors were white British and more were female, and clonal diversity was possibly underestimated.

Concerning this clone: No antigen is known for it. An end of the junction differs from the germline gene, which may be a read error.

Sequencing was performed with immunoSEQ multiplex PCR; in TCRdb, only in-frame clones are kept and a portion is missing. The data show tens of thousands of clones, around three quarters seen once. CDR1 is MNHNS and CDR2 is SASEGT in the germline V gene. CDR3 length: 13 amino acids. This TCR derives from an adult in good health. Sequenced material: peripheral blood, taken on day 0 of AZD1222 vaccination. J is TRBJ2-4 and V is TRBV6-1; D is ambiguous. As DNA, the CDR3 is TGTGCCAGCAGGGAAGGGGCCAAAAACATTCAGTACTTC. It translates to CASREGAKNIQYF.